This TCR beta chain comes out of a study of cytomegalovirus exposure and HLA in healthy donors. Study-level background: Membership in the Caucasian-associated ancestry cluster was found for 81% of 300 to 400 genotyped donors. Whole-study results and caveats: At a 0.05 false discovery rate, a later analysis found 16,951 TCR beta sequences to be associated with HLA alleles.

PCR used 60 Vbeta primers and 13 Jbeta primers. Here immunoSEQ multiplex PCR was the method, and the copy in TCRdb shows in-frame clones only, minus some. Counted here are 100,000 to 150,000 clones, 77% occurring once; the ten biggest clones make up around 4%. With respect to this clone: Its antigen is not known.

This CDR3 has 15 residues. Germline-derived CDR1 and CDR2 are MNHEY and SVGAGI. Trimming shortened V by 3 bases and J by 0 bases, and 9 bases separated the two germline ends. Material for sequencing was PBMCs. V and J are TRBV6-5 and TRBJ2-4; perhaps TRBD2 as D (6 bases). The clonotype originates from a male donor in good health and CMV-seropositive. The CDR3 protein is CASSYQGLAKNIQYF. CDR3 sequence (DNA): TGTGCCAGCAGTTATCAGGGACTAGCCAAAAACATTCAGTACTTC.